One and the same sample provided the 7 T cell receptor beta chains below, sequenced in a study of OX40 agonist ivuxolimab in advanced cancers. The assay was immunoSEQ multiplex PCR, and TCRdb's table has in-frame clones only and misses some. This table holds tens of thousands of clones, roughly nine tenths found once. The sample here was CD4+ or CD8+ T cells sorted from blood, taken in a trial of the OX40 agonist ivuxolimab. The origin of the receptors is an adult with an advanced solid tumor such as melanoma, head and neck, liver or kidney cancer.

DNA of the CDR3: TGTGCCAGCAGCTTTAGGCAGGAAGAAGAGACCCAGTACTTC. Translation gives CASSFRQEEETQYF. J is TRBJ2-5 and V is TRBV7-9; D is undetermined. The CDR3 runs 14 residues. Germline V gene data show CDR1 as SEHNR and CDR2 as FQNEAQ (reference sequence). V was shortened by 3 bases and J by 3 bases, with 11 bases between the two germline ends. Complete variable domain (other parts from reference TRBV7-9 and TRBJ2-5): DTGVSQNPRHKITKRGQNVTFRCDPISEHNRLYWYRQTLGQGPEFLTYFQNEAQLEKSRLLSDRFSAERPKGSFSTLEIQRTEQGDSAMYLCASSFRQEEETQYFGPGTRLLVL.

CDR3 loop: CASSFIPPRNTEAFF. The DNA of the CDR3 is TGTGCCAGCAGTTTTATCCCCCCACGTAACACTGAAGCTTTCTTT. The rearrangement joins TRBV28 to TRBJ1-1; D ambiguous. With 3 bases removed from V and 2 bases from J, the gap between germline ends came to 13 bases. There are 15 residues in the CDR3. CDR1 and CDR2 from the germline V gene are MDHEN and SYDVKM.

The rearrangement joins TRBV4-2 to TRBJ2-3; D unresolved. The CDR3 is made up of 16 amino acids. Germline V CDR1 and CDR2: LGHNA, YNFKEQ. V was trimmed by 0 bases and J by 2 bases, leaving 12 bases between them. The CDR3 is CASSQDGATDTDTQYF. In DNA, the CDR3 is TGTGCCAGCAGCCAAGATGGAGCCACGGACACAGATACGCAGTATTTT.

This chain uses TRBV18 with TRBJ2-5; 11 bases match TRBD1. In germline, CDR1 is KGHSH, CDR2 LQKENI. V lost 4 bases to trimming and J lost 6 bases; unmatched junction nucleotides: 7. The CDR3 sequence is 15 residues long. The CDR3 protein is CASSHGQGAVKTQYF. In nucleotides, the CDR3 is TGTGCCAGCTCACACGGACAGGGGGCTGTGAAGACCCAGTACTTC.

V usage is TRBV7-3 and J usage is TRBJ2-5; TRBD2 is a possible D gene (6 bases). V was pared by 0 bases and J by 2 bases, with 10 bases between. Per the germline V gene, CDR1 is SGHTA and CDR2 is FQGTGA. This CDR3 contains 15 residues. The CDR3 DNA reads TGTGCCAGCAGCTTAACCGGGGGATTTCAAGAGACCCAGTACTTC. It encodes CASSLTGGFQETQYF.

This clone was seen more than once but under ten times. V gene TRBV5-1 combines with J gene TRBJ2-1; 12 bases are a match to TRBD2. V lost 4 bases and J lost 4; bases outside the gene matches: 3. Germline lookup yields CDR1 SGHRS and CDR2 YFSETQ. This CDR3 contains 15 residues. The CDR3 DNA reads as TGCGCCAGCAGCCTAGGACTAGCGGGATACAATGAGCAGTTCTTC. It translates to CASSLGLAGYNEQFF.

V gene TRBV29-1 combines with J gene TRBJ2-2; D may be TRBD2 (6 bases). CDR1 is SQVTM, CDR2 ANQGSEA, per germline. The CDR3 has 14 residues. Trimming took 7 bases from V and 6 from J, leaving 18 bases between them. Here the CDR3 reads CSARGTTKPGELFF. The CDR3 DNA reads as TGCAGCGCTCGCGGGACCACGAAGCCCGGGGAGCTGTTTTTT.